Below, 13 T cell receptor beta chains from the same sample are listed, as sequenced in a study of glioma-infiltrating T cells after dendritic cell vaccination (dated by TCRdb to 2015 to 2016). Libraries came from the immunoSEQ multiplex PCR assay. Sourced from immuneACCESS, this table was stored by TCRdb with only in-frame sequences that have V and J called. A share of the clones is absent; for the studies checked, an unresolved V gene accounts for under half, and the remainder has no known explanation. The sample yields about 50,000 clones; 85% to 90% were counted once. The ten biggest clones cover about 8.1% of the sample. This sample's time point label indicates: after dendritic cell vaccination, including at tumor progression/relapse. Sequenced material: blood, taken after dendritic cell vaccination. These receptors originate from a human donor with glioblastoma.

The chain links TRBV27 to TRBJ1-5, with D perhaps matching TRBD1 (5 bases). Trimming took off 6 bases at V and 3 bases at J, with 15 bases between the two ends. The CDR3 loop spans 15 amino acids. CDR1 is MNHEY, CDR2 SMNVEV, per germline (reference sequence). Here the CDR3 reads CASSSLDSHNQPQHF. For the CDR3, the DNA is TGTGCCAGCAGCTCCCTCGACAGCCACAATCAGCCCCAGCATTTT.

V and J are TRBV29-1 and TRBJ2-7; TRBD1 matches at 10 bases. The CDR3 has 12 amino acids. Germline assignment: CDR1 SQVTM and CDR2 ANQGSEA. V dropped 6 bases and J dropped 7; count of bases not matched to a gene: 6. CDR3: CSVGTGVGEQYF. As DNA, the CDR3 is TGCAGCGTAGGGACAGGGGTGGGGGAGCAGTACTTC.

The chain couples TRBV7-3 to TRBJ2-6, with D unresolved. This CDR3 contains 19 residues. The V end was cut by 1 base, the J end by 0 bases, with 16 bases between. Germline V gene sequence: CDR1 SGHTA, CDR2 FQGTGA. The CDR3: CASSLRAQAFSSGANVLTF. CDR3 coding DNA: TGTGCCAGCAGCTTAAGGGCGCAGGCCTTTAGCTCTGGGGCCAACGTCCTGACTTTC.

This chain uses TRBV5-1 with TRBJ1-2, with D maybe TRBD1 (6 bases). CDR1 and CDR2 (germline): SGHRS, YFSETQ. The CDR3 has 15 residues. V was pared by 0 bases and J by 3 bases, with 12 bases between. CDR3 DNA sequence: TGCGCCAGCAGCTTGGAGGGGGGGACCGACTATGGCTACACCTTC. Translated, it gives CASSLEGGTDYGYTF. Looking up the rest from reference TRBV5-1 and TRBJ1-2 gives the full variable domain: KAGVTQTPRYLIKTRGQQVTLSCSPISGHRSVSWYQQTPGQGLQFLFEYFSETQRNKGNFPGRFSGRQFSNSRSEMNVSTLELGDSALYLCASSLEGGTDYGYTFGSGTRLTVV.

The rearrangement links TRBV10-3 to TRBJ2-1; a possible D gene is TRBD1 (6 bases). Germline loops: CDR1 ENHRY, CDR2 SYGVKD. The CDR3 is 14 residues long. V lost 10 bases and J 0 bases, leaving 13 bases between the germline ends. The DNA for the CDR3 is TGTGCCACCAGCAACAGGGACTCCTACAATGAGCAGTTCTTC. Translation gives CATSNRDSYNEQFF.

V and J are TRBV28 and TRBJ2-1, with 7 bases that match TRBD1. Germline V gene lookup returns CDR1 MDHEN and CDR2 SYDVKM. V gave up 6 bases and J gave up 3 bases; unmatched junction bases: 11. This CDR3 has 16 amino acids. In nucleotides, the CDR3 is TGTGCCAGCAGACCCTCTGTGAGACAGGGCTACAATGAGCAGTTCTTC. Residues: CASRPSVRQGYNEQFF.

The chain carries TRBV4-2 and TRBJ2-3, with 10 bases identical to TRBD1. This CDR3 spans 14 amino acids. Germline-derived CDR1 and CDR2 are LGHNA and YNFKEQ. V shed 5 bases and J 6 bases; nucleotides not matched to a gene: 5. The chain's CDR3 is CASSKTGGDDTQYF. For the CDR3, the DNA is TGTGCCAGCAGCAAGACAGGGGGCGATGATACGCAGTATTTT.

The genes are TRBV6-4 and TRBJ2-1, with 8 bases identical to TRBD2. The germline V gene has CDR1 MRHNA and CDR2 SNTAGT. V gave up 10 bases and J gave up 0 bases; unmatched junction bases: 8. The CDR3 covers 15 residues. The CDR3 sequence is CATSRAGGSYNEQFF. The CDR3 nucleotides are TGTGCCACCTCTCGGGCGGGGGGCTCCTACAATGAGCAGTTCTTC.

This chain joins TRBV9 and TRBJ2-1; D is possibly TRBD2 (5 bases). The CDR3 length is 15 residues. Trimming cost V 2 bases and J 3 bases, with 12 bases left between them. Germline lookup yields CDR1 SGDLS and CDR2 YYNGEE. For the CDR3, the DNA is TGTGCCAGCAGCGTGTCGGGGAGAGACTACAATGAGCAGTTCTTC. Translating it yields CASSVSGRDYNEQFF. Based on the CDR3 plus reference TRBV9 and TRBJ2-1, the full variable domain is DSGVTQTPKHLITATGQRVTLRCSPRSGDLSVYWYQQSLDQGLQFLIQYYNGEERAKGNILERFSAQQFPDLHSELNLSSLELGDSALYFCASSVSGRDYNEQFFGPGTRLTVL.

The chain joins TRBV18 to TRBJ1-3, with D possibly TRBD1 on 5 matching bases. V was clipped by 5 bases and J by 0 bases, with 8 bases between them. The CDR3 consists of 14 residues. Germline V gives CDR1 KGHSH, CDR2 LQKENI. The CDR3 loop is CASSETVSGNTIYF. The CDR3 coding sequence is TGTGCCAGCTCAGAGACAGTCTCTGGAAACACCATATATTTT.

This chain uses TRBV9 with TRBJ2-7; 9 nucleotides match TRBD1. Germline CDR1 and CDR2: SGDLS and YYNGEE. V shed 0 bases, J shed 3 bases, and the junction held 4 bases outside the gene matches. The CDR3 is made up of 15 amino acids. DNA of the CDR3: TGTGCCAGCAGCGTAGATGGACAGGGGTACTACGAGCAGTACTTC. Translated: CASSVDGQGYYEQYF.

The chain links TRBV4-1 to TRBJ1-4, with 7 bases lining up with TRBD1. The CDR3 runs 15 residues. V was pared by 6 bases and J by 7 bases, with 11 bases of the junction left unmatched. Germline V lookup: CDR1 MGHRA, CDR2 YSYEKL. In nucleotides, the CDR3 is TGCGCCAGCAGTCCTAACAGGGGAGCAGGTGAAAAACTGTTTTTT. Translated: CASSPNRGAGEKLFF.

The chain employs TRBV19 and TRBJ1-4; tentatively, D is TRBD1 (5 bases). CDR3 length: 14 residues. The germline CDR1 and CDR2 sequences are LNHDA and SQIVND (reference sequence). V lost 3 bases and J 4 bases, leaving 9 bases between the germline ends. CDR3 sequence reads: CASSIRDSNEKLFF. CDR3 nucleotides: TGTGCCAGTAGTATCCGCGACAGTAATGAAAAACTGTTTTTT.